The clone carrying this T cell receptor beta chain was observed once. Its antigen remains unidentified. This entry comes from a study of CD8+ T cells in alopecia areata. TCR sequencing used cDNA made by reverse transcription of extracted RNA. Here immunoSEQ multiplex PCR was the method, and the copy in TCRdb shows in-frame clones only, minus some. This table holds about 180,000 clones, 50% to 75% found once. After removal of 4 bases from V and 10 bases from J, the junction contained 9 bases not matched to a gene. The CDR3 is 14 amino acids. CDR1 and CDR2 (germline): SQVTM, ANQGSEA. Findings and limits, study-wide: Relative to normal scalp, lesional scalp, especially alopecia totalis/universalis, showed higher clonality. Association of baseline CD8+ expansion with response is uncertain owing to one nonresponder.

The treatment is: oral pan-JAK inhibitor, 5-10 mg twice daily. This receptor was taken from a human donor with alopecia areata. The source was CD4+ T cells sorted from blood, collected at approximately week 55, from a patient treated with tofacitinib. This sequence joins TRBV29-1 and TRBJ1-6, with TRBD1 identical over 8 bases. This CDR3 reads CSVATGQGGSPLHF. The CDR3 nucleotides read TGCAGCGTTGCAACCGGACAGGGCGGATCACCCCTCCACTTT.